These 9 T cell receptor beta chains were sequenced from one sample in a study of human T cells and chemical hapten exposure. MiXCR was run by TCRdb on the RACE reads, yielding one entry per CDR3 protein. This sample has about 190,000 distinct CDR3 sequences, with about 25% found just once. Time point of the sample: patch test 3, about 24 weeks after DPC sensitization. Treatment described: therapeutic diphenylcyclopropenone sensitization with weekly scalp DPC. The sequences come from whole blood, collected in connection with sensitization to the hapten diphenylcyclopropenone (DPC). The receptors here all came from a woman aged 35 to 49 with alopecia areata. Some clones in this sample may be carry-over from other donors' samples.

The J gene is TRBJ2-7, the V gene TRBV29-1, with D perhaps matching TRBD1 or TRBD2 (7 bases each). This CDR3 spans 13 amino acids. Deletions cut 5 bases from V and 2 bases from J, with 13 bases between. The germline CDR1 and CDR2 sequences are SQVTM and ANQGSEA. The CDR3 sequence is CSVMGGGAYEQYF. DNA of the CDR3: TGCAGCGTTATGGGAGGGGGCGCCTACGAGCAGTACTTC.

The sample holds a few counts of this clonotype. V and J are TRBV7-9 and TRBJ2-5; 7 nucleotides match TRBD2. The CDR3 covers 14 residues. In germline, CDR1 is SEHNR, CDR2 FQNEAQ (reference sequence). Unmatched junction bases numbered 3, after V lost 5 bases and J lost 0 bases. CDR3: CASSPSGDQETQYF. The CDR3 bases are TGTGCCAGCAGCCCCAGCGGGGACCAAGAGACCCAGTACTTC.

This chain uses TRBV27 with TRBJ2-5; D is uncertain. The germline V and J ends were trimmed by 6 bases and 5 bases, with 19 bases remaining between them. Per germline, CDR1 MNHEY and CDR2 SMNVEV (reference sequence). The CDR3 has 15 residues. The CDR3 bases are TGTGCCAGCAGGCTGGGGTCCGTTGGGCAGGAGACCCAGTACTTC. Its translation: CASRLGSVGQETQYF.

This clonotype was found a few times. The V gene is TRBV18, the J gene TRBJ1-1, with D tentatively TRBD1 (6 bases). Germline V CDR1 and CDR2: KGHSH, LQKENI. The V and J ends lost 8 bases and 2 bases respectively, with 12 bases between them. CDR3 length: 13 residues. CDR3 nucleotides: TGTGCCAGCCAACGACAGGACAACACTGAAGCTTTCTTT. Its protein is CASQRQDNTEAFF.

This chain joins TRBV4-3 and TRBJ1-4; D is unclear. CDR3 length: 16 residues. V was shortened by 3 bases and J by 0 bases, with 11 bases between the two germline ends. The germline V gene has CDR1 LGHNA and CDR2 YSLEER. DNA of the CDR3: TGCGCCAGCAGCCAGGAACAAGGCCCAACTAATGAAAAACTGTTTTTT. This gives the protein CASSQEQGPTNEKLFF.

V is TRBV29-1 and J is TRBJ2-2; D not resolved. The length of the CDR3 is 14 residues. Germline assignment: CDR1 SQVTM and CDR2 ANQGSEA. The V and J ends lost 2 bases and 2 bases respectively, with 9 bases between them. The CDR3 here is CSVEKSVNTGELFF. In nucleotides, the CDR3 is TGCAGCGTTGAAAAGTCAGTAAACACCGGGGAGCTGTTTTTT.

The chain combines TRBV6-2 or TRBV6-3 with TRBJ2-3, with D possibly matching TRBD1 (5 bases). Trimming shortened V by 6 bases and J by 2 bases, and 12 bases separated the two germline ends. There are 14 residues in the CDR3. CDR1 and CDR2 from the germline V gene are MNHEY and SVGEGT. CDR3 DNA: TGTGCCAGCAGCTGGGGCAGATTCACAGATACGCAGTATTTT. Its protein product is CASSWGRFTDTQYF.

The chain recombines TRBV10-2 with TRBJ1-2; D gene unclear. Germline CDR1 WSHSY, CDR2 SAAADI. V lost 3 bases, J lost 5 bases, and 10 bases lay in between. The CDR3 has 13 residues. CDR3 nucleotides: TGCGCCAGCAGTGATTCGGACGGTTATGGCTACACCTTC. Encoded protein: CASSDSDGYGYTF.

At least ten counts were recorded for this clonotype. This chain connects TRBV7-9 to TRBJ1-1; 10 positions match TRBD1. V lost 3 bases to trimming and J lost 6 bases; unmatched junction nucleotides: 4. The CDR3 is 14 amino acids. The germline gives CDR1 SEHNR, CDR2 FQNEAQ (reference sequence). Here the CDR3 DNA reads TGTGCCAGCAGCTTCGCCGGGACAGGGGCTGAAGCTTTCTTT. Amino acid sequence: CASSFAGTGAEAFF.